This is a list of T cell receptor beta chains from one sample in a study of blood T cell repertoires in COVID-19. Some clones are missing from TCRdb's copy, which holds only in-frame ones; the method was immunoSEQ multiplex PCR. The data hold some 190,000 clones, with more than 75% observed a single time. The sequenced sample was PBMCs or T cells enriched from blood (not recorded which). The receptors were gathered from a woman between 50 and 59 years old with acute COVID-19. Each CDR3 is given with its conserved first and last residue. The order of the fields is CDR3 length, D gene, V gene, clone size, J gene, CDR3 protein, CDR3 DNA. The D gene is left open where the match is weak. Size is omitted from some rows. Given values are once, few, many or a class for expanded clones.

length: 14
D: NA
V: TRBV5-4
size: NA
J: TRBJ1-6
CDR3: CASSPGIGAASLHF
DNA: TGTGCCAGCAGCCCCGGGATCGGCGCGGCCTCCCTCCACTTT

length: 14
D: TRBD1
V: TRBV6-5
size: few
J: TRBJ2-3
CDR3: CASRRDSFTDTQYF
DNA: TGTGCCAGCAGACGGGACAGTTTCACAGATACGCAGTATTTT

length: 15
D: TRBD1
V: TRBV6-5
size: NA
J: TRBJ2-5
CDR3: CASRPDRARVETQYF
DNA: TGTGCCAGCAGACCTGACAGGGCGAGGGTGGAGACCCAGTACTTC

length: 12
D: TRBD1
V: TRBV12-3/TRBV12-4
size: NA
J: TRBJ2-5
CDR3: CASSLAQGAKYF
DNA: TGTGCCAGCAGTTTAGCGCAGGGGGCGAAGTACTTC

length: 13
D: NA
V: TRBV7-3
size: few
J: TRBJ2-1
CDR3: CASGQGGWNEQFF
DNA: TGTGCCAGCGGGCAGGGTGGATGGAATGAGCAGTTCTTC

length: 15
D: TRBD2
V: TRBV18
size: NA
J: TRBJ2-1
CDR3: CASSSGLAGSNEQFF
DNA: TGTGCCAGCTCATCCGGACTAGCGGGGTCCAATGAGCAGTTCTTC

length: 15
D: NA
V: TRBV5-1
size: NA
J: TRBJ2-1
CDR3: CASSSSGGGTNEQFF
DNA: TGCGCCAGCAGCTCCTCTGGCGGGGGCACAAATGAGCAGTTCTTC

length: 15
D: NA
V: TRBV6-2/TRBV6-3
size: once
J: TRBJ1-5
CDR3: CASSKDTIFQEPQHF
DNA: TGTGCCAGCAGTAAAGACACCATCTTCCAGGAGCCCCAGCATTTT

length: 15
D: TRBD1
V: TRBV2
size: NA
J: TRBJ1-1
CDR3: CASRPRTGGNTEAFF
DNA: TGTGCCAGCAGACCCAGGACAGGCGGTAACACTGAAGCTTTCTTT

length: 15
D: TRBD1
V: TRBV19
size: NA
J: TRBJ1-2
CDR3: CASSMLGQGSYGYTF
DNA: TGTGCCAGTAGTATGTTGGGACAGGGGAGCTATGGCTACACCTTC